Presented here are 28 T cell receptor beta chains from one specimen sequenced in a study of cytomegalovirus exposure and HLA in healthy donors. The PCR had 60 Vbeta and 13 Jbeta primers. TCRdb's copy holds only in-frame clones and misses some; the assay was immunoSEQ multiplex PCR. The sample consists of under 200,000 clones, 70% to 80% of them appearing once. The source material was PBMCs. Source of these receptors: a man between 60 and 70 years old in good health and CMV-seronegative.

The rearrangement uses TRBV5-1 and TRBJ2-1; 9 positions match TRBD1. Germline V gives CDR1 SGHRS, CDR2 YFSETQ. This CDR3 has 16 residues. V lost 5 bases, J lost 2 bases, and 8 bases stayed unmatched. CDR3 nucleotide sequence: TGCGCCAGCAGACCCTTACAGGGGGCCACCTACAATGAGCAGTTCTTC. Its protein is CASRPLQGATYNEQFF.

The J gene is TRBJ2-3, the V gene TRBV5-1, with 8 bases lining up with TRBD1. The CDR3 consists of 15 residues. CDR1 is SGHRS, CDR2 YFSETQ, per germline. Trimming took 4 bases from V and 2 from J; bases not matched to a gene: 6. CDR3 region: CASSIRTGITDTQYF. CDR3 bases: TGCGCCAGCAGCATACGGACAGGGATCACAGATACGCAGTATTTT. Drawing the rest from reference TRBV5-1 and TRBJ2-3, the complete variable domain is KAGVTQTPRYLIKTRGQQVTLSCSPISGHRSVSWYQQTPGQGLQFLFEYFSETQRNKGNFPGRFSGRQFSNSRSEMNVSTLELGDSALYLCASSIRTGITDTQYFGPGTRLTVL.

This clone was picked up a small number of times. The same CDR3 can be traced to other DNA sequences in this sample. This sequence joins TRBV19 and TRBJ2-1, with TRBD2 matching over 8 bases. CDR3 length equals 15 residues. The junction had 5 bases not matched to a gene; V was cut back by 6 bases and J by 1 base. Germline assignment: CDR1 LNHDA and CDR2 SQIVND (reference sequence). The CDR3 DNA follows: TGTGCCAGTAGCCCCTTAGCGGGGTCCTACAATGAGCAGTTCTTC. Translation gives CASSPLAGSYNEQFF.

This sequence joins TRBV5-8 and TRBJ2-5; maybe TRBD2 (6 bases). V shed 4 bases and J shed 4 bases, with 17 bases lying between them. The CDR3 covers 15 residues. The germline V gene encodes CDR1 SGHTS and CDR2 YDEGEE. CDR3 DNA: TGTGCCAGCAGCCGGGACTCCCCGTGGGGAGAGACCCAGTACTTC. Translation gives CASSRDSPWGETQYF.

The chain is built from TRBV2 and TRBJ1-2; 10 nucleotides agree with TRBD1. CDR1 is SNHLY, CDR2 FYNNEI, per germline. This CDR3 contains 13 residues. After removal of 7 bases from V and 7 bases from J, the junction contained 6 bases not matched to a gene. The CDR3 nucleotides read TGTGCCAGCAACCCGGGACAGGGGTTTGGCTACACCTTC. Protein: CASNPGQGFGYTF. Drawing the rest from reference TRBV2 and TRBJ1-2, the complete variable domain is EPEVTQTPSHQVTQMGQEVILRCVPISNHLYFYWYRQILGQKVEFLVSFYNNEISEKSEIFDDQFSVERPDGSNFTLKIRSTKLEDSAMYFCASNPGQGFGYTFGSGTRLTVV.

V gene TRBV5-6 combines with J gene TRBJ1-3, with 10 bases matching TRBD1. Germline assignment: CDR1 SGHDT and CDR2 YYEEEE. Trimming at V came to 0 bases and at J to 3 bases, leaving 9 bases not matched to a gene. This CDR3 has 18 residues. In DNA, the CDR3 is TGTGCCAGCAGCTTGGACGGACAGGGGGTGCTTATTGGAAACACCATATATTTT. This sequence encodes CASSLDGQGVLIGNTIYF. Filled out from reference TRBV5-6 and TRBJ1-3, the complete variable domain reads DAGVTQSPTHLIKTRGQQVTLRCSPKSGHDTVSWYQQALGQGPQFIFQYYEEEERQRGNFPDRFSGHQFPNYSSELNVNALLLGDSALYLCASSLDGQGVLIGNTIYFGEGSWLTVV.

The J gene is TRBJ2-7, the V gene TRBV15; 8 bases map to TRBD1. Germline CDR1 reads LNHNV; CDR2 reads YYDKDF (reference sequence). CDR3 length: 15 residues. J gave up 0 bases and V 3 bases, and 4 bases lay outside the gene matches. The CDR3, as DNA: TGTGCCACCAGCAGGAGGGACAGGAACTCCTACGAGCAGTACTTC. Translated: CATSRRDRNSYEQYF.

J is TRBJ2-2 and V is TRBV6-8; D might be TRBD2 (6 bases). The germline V and J ends were trimmed by 0 bases and 6 bases, with 26 bases remaining between them. The CDR3 spans 20 residues. Germline values: CDR1 MNHGY, CDR2 SAAAGT. The CDR3 region has the DNA TGTGCCAGCAGTTACTCGAGTCAAGTAGCGGAAGGTACGGGGGCCGGGGAGCTGTTTTTT. Its translation is CASSYSSQVAEGTGAGELFF.

The chain recombines TRBV2 with TRBJ2-5; 14 nucleotides agree with TRBD2. Germline V gives CDR1 SNHLY, CDR2 FYNNEI. The CDR3 is 15 amino acids. Trimming removed 4 bases from V and 4 bases from J; junction bases left unmatched: 2. CDR3 loop: CASSVTSGGGETQYF. The CDR3 DNA sequence: TGTGCCAGCAGTGTGACTAGCGGGGGGGGAGAGACCCAGTACTTC.

The V and J genes are TRBV5-6 and TRBJ1-5, with 8 bases fitting TRBD1. V lost 2 bases to trimming and J lost 0 bases; unmatched junction nucleotides: 10. Germline V lookup: CDR1 SGHDT, CDR2 YYEEEE. The CDR3 has 18 amino acids. In DNA form, the CDR3 reads TGTGCCAGCAGCTTTTTTCAGGCAGGGGGCGGTAGCAATCAGCCCCAGCATTTT. It specifies CASSFFQAGGGSNQPQHF.

The V call is TRBV5-1, the J call TRBJ2-7; possibly TRBD2 for D (6 bases). Germline CDR1 SGHRS, CDR2 YFSETQ. Deletions cut 3 bases from V and 3 bases from J, with 13 bases between. The CDR3 consists of 14 residues. Written as DNA, the CDR3 is TGCGCCAGCAGCTGGACCGGAGGGAGCTACGAGCAGTACTTC. Its translation: CASSWTGGSYEQYF.

The chain couples TRBV10-3 to TRBJ1-1, with a possible D match to TRBD1 (5 bases). The CDR3 length is 15 residues. The germline V gene has CDR1 ENHRY and CDR2 SYGVKD. The V and J ends lost 6 bases and 0 bases respectively, with 14 bases between them. CDR3 protein: CAISPGTTVNTEAFF. Here the CDR3 DNA reads TGTGCCATCAGCCCAGGGACTACAGTGAACACTGAAGCTTTCTTT.

The V and J genes are TRBV6-1 and TRBJ1-6, with D possibly matching TRBD1 (5 bases). The germline V and J ends were trimmed by 6 bases and 2 bases, with 11 bases remaining between them. CDR1 is MNHNS, CDR2 SASEGT, per germline. The CDR3 totals 15 residues. CDR3: CASRGQGTYNSPLHF. In DNA form, the CDR3 reads TGTGCCAGCAGGGGGCAAGGAACCTATAATTCACCCCTCCACTTT.

DNA of the CDR3: TGTGCCAGCAGCTTAGGACAGGTGGACTCTGGAAACACCATATATTTT. Translating it yields CASSLGQVDSGNTIYF. The genes are TRBV7-6 and TRBJ1-3; D might be TRBD1 (6 bases). CDR1 and CDR2 from the germline V gene are SGHVS and FNYEAQ. The CDR3 runs to 16 residues. V lost 1 base, J lost 0 bases, and 10 bases lay in between.

The chain combines TRBV19 with TRBJ2-1, with 9 bases fitting TRBD2. The V gene's germline CDR1 is LNHDA and CDR2 SQIVND (reference sequence). The CDR3 consists of 14 residues. With V trimmed by 5 bases and J by 10 bases, 9 bases remained unmatched. The CDR3 DNA sequence: TGTGCCAGTAGTGCAACCGGGACTAGCAGAGAGCAGTTCTTC. This translates into CASSATGTSREQFF.

This chain connects TRBV9 to TRBJ1-2, with D possibly matching TRBD1 (5 bases). The CDR3 has 14 amino acids. Looked up from germline, CDR1 is SGDLS and CDR2 is YYNGEE. V gave up 3 bases and J gave up 2 bases, with 11 bases separating them. The CDR3 spells CASSEGLQNYGYTF. The DNA of the CDR3 is TGTGCCAGCAGCGAGGGACTCCAGAACTATGGCTACACCTTC.

The chain links TRBV6-5 to TRBJ1-6, with D unresolved. The CDR3 contains 14 residues. In germline, CDR1 is MNHEY, CDR2 SVGAGI. The V gene lost 5 bases and the J gene lost 10 bases, with 15 bases spanning the gap. This CDR3 reads CASSVGRRRSPLHF. The CDR3, as DNA: TGTGCCAGCAGTGTAGGGAGGAGGAGATCACCCCTCCACTTT.

The genes are TRBV7-6 and TRBJ2-7; the match to TRBD1 covers 10 bases. This CDR3 has 15 residues. V dropped 6 bases and J dropped 6; count of bases not matched to a gene: 11. Germline-derived CDR1 and CDR2 are SGHVS and FNYEAQ. This CDR3 reads CASSLGQGSGSEQYF. The CDR3 DNA reads TGTGCCAGCAGTCTGGGACAGGGGAGTGGTAGCGAGCAGTACTTC.

The chain joins TRBV6-6 to TRBJ2-2; D possibly corresponds to TRBD2 (6 bases). The germline V gene has CDR1 MNHNY and CDR2 SVGAGI (reference sequence). CDR3 length: 13 residues. V was clipped by 5 bases and J by 8 bases, with 12 bases between them. The CDR3 sequence is CASSNAAGGELFF. DNA for the CDR3: TGTGCCAGCAGTAACGCTGCGGGAGGGGAGCTGTTTTTT.

This rearrangement joins TRBV7-2 to TRBJ2-1; maybe TRBD2 (5 bases). The length of the CDR3 is 15 residues. Germline V gene lookup returns CDR1 SGHTA and CDR2 FQGNSA. Trimming left V 0 bases short and J 4 bases short, with 10 bases between. This CDR3 is CASSLALDGYNEQFF. For the CDR3, the DNA is TGTGCCAGCAGCTTAGCACTAGACGGGTACAATGAGCAGTTCTTC.

Only a few counts were recorded for this clone. This chain connects TRBV19 to TRBJ2-2, with TRBD1 as a possible D gene (6 bases). Trimming took 3 bases from V and 3 from J, leaving 14 bases between them. This CDR3 contains 16 residues. Germline V lookup: CDR1 LNHDA, CDR2 SQIVND (reference sequence). The CDR3 loop reads CASSIWGRGYTGELFF. In nucleotides, the CDR3 is TGTGCCAGTAGTATCTGGGGCAGGGGATACACCGGGGAGCTGTTTTTT.

The chain has TRBV6-6 and TRBJ2-5; a weak D match, TRBD1 (5 bases). The CDR3 has 15 residues. Trimming shortened V by 10 bases and J by 0 bases, and 18 bases separated the two germline ends. Germline CDR1 reads MNHNY; CDR2 reads SVGAGI (reference sequence). This chain's CDR3 is CATMTARAYQETQYF. The CDR3 DNA is TGTGCCACCATGACAGCCCGCGCTTACCAAGAGACCCAGTACTTC.

With regard to this clone: A read error may produce the germline difference seen at one junction end. V gene TRBV5-6 combines with J gene TRBJ1-2; 7 bases line up with TRBD1. CDR3 length equals 15 residues. Germline-derived CDR1 and CDR2 are SGHDT and YYEEEE. The CDR3 sequence is CASSEAGTANYGYPF. DNA for the CDR3: TGTGCCAGCAGCGAGGCCGGGACAGCAAATTATGGCTACCCCTTC.

This sequence joins TRBV16 and TRBJ1-4, with TRBD1 identical over 9 bases. V shed 2 bases and J 8 bases; nucleotides not matched to a gene: 9. Germline CDR1 is KGHSY and CDR2 is FQNENV. This CDR3 spans 16 amino acids. The CDR3 DNA sequence: TGTGCCAGCAGCCAAACAACAGGGGGCGCGGGAGAAAAACTGTTTTTT. Its translation is CASSQTTGGAGEKLFF.

This rearrangement joins TRBV28 to TRBJ2-7; unclear D gene. This CDR3 spans 13 amino acids. CDR1 and CDR2 from the germline V gene are MDHEN and SYDVKM. V dropped 3 bases and J dropped 2 bases, with 8 bases sitting between them. As DNA, the CDR3 is TGTGCCAGCAGTTTTTTTGGAGCCTACGAGCAGTACTTC. Residues: CASSFFGAYEQYF.

The chain recombines TRBV30 with TRBJ2-3; 11 bases are a match to TRBD2. CDR3 length equals 15 residues. Germline CDR1 GTSNPN, CDR2 SVGIG (reference sequence). The V segment lost 6 bases and the J segment 3 bases; nucleotides outside the gene matches: 8. The CDR3 DNA reads TGTGCCTGTACTACTAGCGGGAGAAGAACAGATACGCAGTATTTT. Its protein is CACTTSGRRTDTQYF.

This sequence joins TRBV5-5 and TRBJ1-6; no firm D call. With 4 bases removed from V and 9 bases from J, the gap between germline ends came to 14 bases. Germline V gives CDR1 SGHKS, CDR2 YYEKEE (reference sequence). This CDR3 region has 14 residues. CDR3 nucleotides: TGTGCCAGCAGCCCGCTCGGGTCTCCTTCACCCCTCCACTTT. Translation gives CASSPLGSPSPLHF.

The chain is built from TRBV6-5 and TRBJ1-5; D is perhaps TRBD1 (5 bases). This CDR3 has 15 residues. V was shortened by 6 bases and J by 0 bases, with 12 bases between the two germline ends. CDR1 and CDR2 from the germline V gene are MNHEY and SVGAGI. CDR3 residues: CASRPPGSSNQPQHF. The CDR3 bases are TGTGCCAGCAGACCTCCAGGGTCTAGCAATCAGCCCCAGCATTTT.